This T cell receptor (beta chain) was retrieved from a study of identical twins. TCRdb processed the 5' RACE reads anew with MiXCR; each CDR3 protein has one entry. The data hold under 900,000 distinct CDR3 sequences, with 15% to 20% observed a single time. The CDR3 consists of 13 residues. V was clipped by 5 bases and J by 8 bases, with 15 bases between them. Germline assignment: CDR1 KGHSH and CDR2 LQKENI. The data also belong to a second study, concerning T cells expressing NK-cell markers.

The sample taken for sequencing was PBMCs. The chain combines TRBV18 with TRBJ1-2, with D possibly TRBD1 on 5 matching bases. This TCR was sampled from a young woman in good health. The CDR3: CASSAIGTEGYTF. The CDR3 DNA is TGTGCCAGCTCAGCAATCGGGACGGAGGGCTACACCTTC.